The next 27 T cell receptor beta chains were all read from a single sample in a study of molecular identifiers for immune sequencing clone quantification listed by TCRdb under 2018. The library came from PCR. Sequencing was carried out with a NextSeq 500. The public reads were run again by TCRdb, first through fastp at Q25 and then through MiXCR, and only productive beta chains were kept. Under each unique CDR3 protein, matching rows form one entry showing the most common genes and DNA. The sample table lists thousands of distinct CDR3 sequences, around 31% of them with a count of one. 5% to 5.5% of the sample belongs to the ten largest clones. The sample consisted of naive CD8+ T cells from blood, with Jurkat cell RNA spiked in. In the paper's terms, the cell subset or site label means: FACS-sorted CD8+CD4-CCR7+CD45RA+ naive T cells. The receptors here all came from a human donor in good health. Some libraries in this study had Jurkat cell RNA spiked in.

This rearrangement joins TRBV10-2 to TRBJ2-3; D possibly corresponds to TRBD1 (6 bases). Looked up from germline, CDR1 is WSHSY and CDR2 is SAAADI. The CDR3 length is 11 residues. Trimming pared 6 bases from V and 7 bases from J, leaving 8 bases between. In nucleotides, the CDR3 is TGCGCCAGCAGAACAGGGAATACGCAGTATTTT. Protein product: CASRTGNTQYF.

The V gene is TRBV10-2, the J gene TRBJ1-2, with D tentatively TRBD1 (5 bases). V lost 2 bases and J 3 bases, leaving 10 bases between the germline ends. Germline CDR1 is WSHSY and CDR2 is SAAADI. This CDR3 has 14 amino acids. The CDR3 DNA sequence: TGCGCCAGCAGTGAGCAGGGTTCTTACTATGGCTACACCTTC. This translates into CASSEQGSYYGYTF.

Comments on this clonotype: The CDR3 ends on some other residue instead of the conserved phenylalanine or tryptophan, so this is likely a read error. V usage is TRBV9 and J usage is TRBJ2-7; TRBD2 matches 10 bases. Germline V CDR1 and CDR2: SGDLS, YYNGEE. The CDR3 spans 16 residues. Trimming removed 3 bases from V and 2 bases from J; junction bases left unmatched: 8. The CDR3 is CASSASLAGDPYEQYI. The CDR3 region has the DNA TGTGCCAGCAGCGCGTCCCTAGCGGGAGACCCCTACGAGCAGTACATC.

The table lists this clonotype with a few counts. The genes are TRBV12-3 or TRBV12-4 and TRBJ2-7, with no clear D. Trimming stripped 2 bases from V and 4 bases from J, with 9 bases between. This CDR3 is 13 amino acids long. The CDR3 sequence: CASSLPFGYEQYF. The DNA for the CDR3 is TGTGCCAGCAGTTTACCCTTCGGGTACGAGCAGTACTTC.

This clonotype is medium-sized in the sample. V and J are TRBV7-2 and TRBJ1-4; the match to TRBD1 covers 7 bases. Germline lookup yields CDR1 SGHTA and CDR2 FQGNSA. With V trimmed by 4 bases and J by 3 bases, 11 bases remained unmatched. CDR3 length equals 17 residues. The CDR3 sequence: CASSSLGQDVANEKLFF. Written as DNA, the CDR3 is TGTGCCAGCAGCTCACTCGGACAGGATGTGGCTAATGAAAAACTGTTTTTT.

This chain links TRBV12-3 or TRBV12-4 with TRBJ2-2; D ambiguous. This CDR3 is built from 14 residues. V was cut by 5 bases and J by 2 bases, with 9 bases left in between. CDR3 loop: CASSSQSNTGELFF. The CDR3 coding sequence is TGTGCCAGCAGTAGTCAGAGTAACACCGGGGAGCTGTTTTTT.

The chain has TRBV25-1 and TRBJ2-7; D gene ambiguous. Germline values: CDR1 MGHDK, CDR2 SYGVNS. This CDR3 comprises 13 residues. The ends were cut back, 2 bases at V and 6 bases at J, with 11 bases in the middle. CDR3 nucleotides: TGTGCCAGCAGTGAACCCGCCGGGCTCGAGCAGTACTTC. It codes for CASSEPAGLEQYF.

By its share, this clonotype is medium-sized. J is TRBJ2-1 and V is TRBV29-1; 9 bases are shared with TRBD2. There are 13 residues in the CDR3. Unmatched junction bases numbered 5, after V lost 1 base and J lost 10 bases. The V gene's germline CDR1 is SQVTM and CDR2 ANQGSEA. CDR3 protein: CSVEGLAVEEQFF. DNA of the CDR3: TGCAGCGTTGAAGGACTAGCGGTCGAGGAGCAGTTCTTC.

Worth noting for this clonotype: This clone may be a read error of a much larger clone one base away. The V gene is TRBV7-2, the J gene TRBJ1-1; D unclear. Germline V gives CDR1 SGHTA, CDR2 FQGNSA. The CDR3 sequence is 15 residues long. As DNA, the CDR3 is TGTGCCAGCAGCTTATTTCTTGTCAGCAACACTGCAGCTTTCTTT. The encoded protein is CASSLFLVSNTAAFF.

V usage is TRBV4-1 and J usage is TRBJ2-1; TRBD1 matches 8 bases. Trimming removed 4 bases from V and 9 bases from J; junction bases left unmatched: 2. The CDR3 totals 12 residues. CDR1 is MGHRA and CDR2 is YSYEKL in the germline V gene. The CDR3, as DNA: TGCGCCAGCAGCCCAACAGGGGGTGAGCAGTTCTTC. Translated, it gives CASSPTGGEQFF.

As to this clonotype: The junction departs from germline at one end; a sequencing error may be responsible. This chain links TRBV7-8 with TRBJ1-1; D is unclear. The CDR3 has 15 residues. Germline V lookup: CDR1 SGHVS, CDR2 FQNEAQ. The CDR3 loop is CASSPPLPRNTEAIF. The CDR3 DNA is TGTGCCAGCAGCCCCCCCCTTCCCAGGAACACTGAAGCTATCTTT. The complete variable domain, with remaining parts taken from reference TRBV7-8 and TRBJ1-1, reads GAGVSQSPRYKVAKRGQDVALRCDPISGHVSLFWYQQALGQGPEFLTYFQNEAQLDKSGLPSDRFFAERPEGSVSTLKIQRTQQEDSAVYLCASSPPLPRNTEAIFGQGTRLTVV.

This CDR3 is CASSFSQGLRDEQYF. DNA of the CDR3: TGTGCCAGCAGCTTTTCCCAGGGGCTGCGCGACGAGCAGTACTTC. The V gene is TRBV7-6, the J gene TRBJ2-7, with D possibly being TRBD1 (6 bases). Per the germline V gene, CDR1 is SGHVS and CDR2 is FNYEAQ. The CDR3 has 15 residues. V gave up 3 bases and J gave up 5 bases, with 17 bases separating them.

This rearrangement joins TRBV25-1 to TRBJ2-2; TRBD1 agrees at 10 bases. V shed 5 bases and J 4 bases; nucleotides not matched to a gene: 7. The CDR3 sequence is 16 residues long. The germline CDR1 and CDR2 sequences are MGHDK and SYGVNS. This CDR3 reads CASSPRDRGGTGELFF. CDR3 coding DNA: TGTGCCAGCAGTCCCCGGGACAGGGGAGGCACCGGGGAGCTGTTTTTT.

This clonotype has a single count. The chain is built from TRBV6-2 or TRBV6-3 and TRBJ1-5; D not resolved. The V gene's germline CDR1 is MNHEY and CDR2 SVGEGT. This CDR3 is built from 16 residues. Between the trimmed V and J ends, which lost 0 bases and 2 bases, there was a span of 11 bases. The CDR3, as DNA: TGTGCCAGCAGTTACTCGAGCGCGCTTTGCAATCAGCCCCAGCATTTT. Residues: CASSYSSALCNQPQHF.

Notes on this clonotype: One end of the junction varies from germline; a read error may be responsible. The chain recombines TRBV15 with TRBJ2-3; 12 bases match TRBD1. The length of the CDR3 is 16 residues. CDR1 is LNHNV, CDR2 YYDKDF, per germline (reference sequence). The CDR3 reads CATSRAGTGGAHTQNF. The CDR3 region has the DNA TGTGCCACCAGCAGAGCCGGGACAGGGGGCGCGCATACGCAGAATTTT.

To note about this clonotype: An end of the junction does not agree with germline; a read error may underlie this. The V and J genes are TRBV4-1 and TRBJ1-5; possibly TRBD1 for D (6 bases). Germline lookup yields CDR1 MGHRA and CDR2 YSYEKL. The CDR3 loop spans 15 amino acids. In DNA, the CDR3 is TGCGGCAGCAGCCAGGCTGGGGGGGGCGTTCAGCCCCAGCATTTT. Encoded protein: CGSSQAGGGVQPQHF.

To note about this clonotype: A much larger clone sits a single nucleotide away, making a read error possible. The chain combines TRBV7-9 with TRBJ1-5; 8 nucleotides match TRBD1. The CDR3 runs to 19 residues. V was clipped by 1 base and J by 6 bases; unmatched bases: 17. The germline V gene has CDR1 SEHNR and CDR2 FQNEAQ (reference sequence). The DNA of the CDR3 is TGTGCCAGCAGCTTAGGACAGGGGACGTTTACTAAGGACAGTCAGCCCCAGCATTTT. This encodes CASSLGQGTFTKDSQPQHF.

The V and J genes are TRBV6-4 and TRBJ1-5; D gene unclear. The CDR3 has 13 residues. CDR1 is MRHNA and CDR2 is SNTAGT in the germline V gene. The germline V and J ends were trimmed by 6 bases and 3 bases, with 9 bases remaining between them. Here the CDR3 reads CASSPTVNQPQHF. The DNA of the CDR3 is TGTGCCAGCAGCCCCACGGTCAATCAGCCCCAGCATTTT.

V is TRBV12-3 or TRBV12-4 and J is TRBJ2-7; the D gene is possibly TRBD2 (5 bases). CDR3 length: 13 amino acids. V lost 6 bases and J 2 bases, leaving 11 bases between the germline ends. CDR3 coding DNA: TGTGCCAGCAGCCTAGCAGCCCCCTACGAGCAGTACTTC. Translated, it gives CASSLAAPYEQYF.

This chain uses TRBV6-5 with TRBJ2-3; D is unclear. Trimming cost V 0 bases and J 4 bases, with 14 bases left between them. The CDR3 has 16 amino acids. CDR1 is MNHEY and CDR2 is SVGAGI in the germline V gene. CDR3 sequence reads: CASSYSGGLGADTQYF. CDR3 DNA: TGTGCCAGCAGTTACTCTGGTGGGCTAGGCGCAGATACGCAGTATTTT.

This clonotype was counted only a few times. The V call is TRBV11-2, the J call TRBJ2-3; 7 bases align to TRBD1. Germline V CDR1 and CDR2: SGHAT, FQNNGV. CDR3 size: 14 residues. J was trimmed by 4 bases and V by 1 base; bases with no gene match: 2. In DNA form, the CDR3 reads TGTGCCAGCAGCTTAGTACAGGGGCCAGATACGCAGTATTTT. Its protein product is CASSLVQGPDTQYF.

This clonotype appeared a few times. The chain recombines TRBV6-2 or TRBV6-3 with TRBJ2-5; no clear D gene. The CDR3 has 13 residues. V was cut by 6 bases and J by 4 bases, with 12 bases left in between. Germline V gene lookup returns CDR1 MNHEY and CDR2 SVGEGT. The CDR3 region is CASSLSRIETQYF. In nucleotides, the CDR3 is TGTGCCAGCAGCCTCTCTAGGATAGAGACCCAGTACTTC.

This chain joins TRBV14 and TRBJ2-2, with a weak D call TRBD1 (5 bases). Germline CDR1 is SGHDN and CDR2 is FVKESK. The CDR3 totals 14 residues. Trimming removed 4 bases from V and 6 bases from J, with 12 bases in between. As DNA, the CDR3 is TGTGCCAGCAGCCTATTTCAGACAGCCGGGGAGCTGTTTTTT. Its protein product is CASSLFQTAGELFF.

This clonotype appeared a few times. The chain links TRBV3-1 to TRBJ2-5; 9 bases match TRBD1. The CDR3 is made up of 14 amino acids. The V gene end was trimmed by 7 bases and the J gene end by 5 bases; junction bases not matched to a gene: 8. Germline V gene data show CDR1 as LGHDT and CDR2 as YNNKEL (reference sequence). CDR3 nucleotide sequence: TGTGCCAGCAACTACGGACAGGGGTTGGAGACCCAGTACTTC. This sequence encodes CASNYGQGLETQYF.

This clonotype has a handful of counts. Written as DNA, the CDR3 is TGTGCCAGCAGCCCACCCGGGACCCAGTACTTC. It is translated as CASSPPGTQYF. This chain uses TRBV11-2 with TRBJ2-5; no firm D call. With 5 bases removed from V and 7 bases from J, the gap between germline ends came to 8 bases. The germline V gene has CDR1 SGHAT and CDR2 FQNNGV. There are 11 residues in the CDR3.

In regard to this clonotype: One junction end disagrees with the germline gene, perhaps due to a read error. The chain employs TRBV3-1 and TRBJ2-5, with TRBD2 as a possible D gene (6 bases). Germline CDR1 reads LGHDT; CDR2 reads YNNKEL (reference sequence). The CDR3 length is 15 residues. Written as DNA, the CDR3 is TGTGTCAGCAGCCAATCAATAGCGGAGGGAGAGACCCAGTACTTC. It yields the protein CVSSQSIAEGETQYF.

This sequence joins TRBV9 and TRBJ2-3, with 11 bases aligning to TRBD2. Germline V lookup: CDR1 SGDLS, CDR2 YYNGEE. V was clipped by 3 bases and J by 0 bases; unmatched bases: 3. The CDR3 runs 16 residues. The CDR3 region has the DNA TGTGCCAGCAGCGGTAGCGGGAGGGCCAGCACAGATACGCAGTATTTT. Protein: CASSGSGRASTDTQYF.